Following are 18 T cell receptor beta chains from one sample sequenced in a study of early T cells in non-severe SARS-CoV-2 infection. TCRdb fed the 5' RACE reads into MiXCR, producing one record per CDR3 protein. This repertoire shows around 92,000 distinct CDR3 sequences, approximately 11% found once; its top ten account for around 5.4%. Sequencing was carried out using whole blood. The receptors here all came from an adult who was a healthcare worker with PCR-confirmed SARS-CoV-2 infection or an uninfected control (not recorded which).

This clonotype was found many times. The chain has TRBV20-1 and TRBJ1-1; no firm D call. The V and J ends lost 2 bases and 10 bases respectively, with 14 bases between them. This CDR3 region has 12 residues. Germline loops: CDR1 DFQATT, CDR2 SNEGSKA (reference sequence). CDR3 residues: CSARQDSLRAFF. The CDR3 DNA sequence: TGCAGTGCTAGACAGGATTCTCTAAGAGCTTTCTTT.

The chain couples TRBV28 to TRBJ1-5; 7 bases line up with TRBD1. With 3 bases clipped from V and 6 bases from J, the junction kept 11 bases outside the gene matches. Per germline, CDR1 MDHEN and CDR2 SYDVKM. CDR3 length: 16 residues. As DNA, the CDR3 is TGTGCCAGCAGTTTGGGTCACAGGGGAATCAGTCAGCCCCAGCATTTT. Protein product: CASSLGHRGISQPQHF.

The chain recombines TRBV12-5 with TRBJ2-7, with D uncertain. The CDR3 extends over 12 amino acids. Trimming took 2 bases from V and 5 from J, leaving 7 bases between them. Germline V lookup: CDR1 LGHNT, CDR2 FRNRAP. CDR3 residues: CASGLSRDEQYF. The CDR3 nucleotides read TGTGCTAGTGGTTTGTCCCGGGACGAGCAGTACTTC.

This clonotype was detected many times. V is TRBV20-1 and J is TRBJ2-2; D uncertain. The V gene's germline CDR1 is DFQATT and CDR2 SNEGSKA (reference sequence). The CDR3 has 17 amino acids. Trimming took 1 base from V and 0 from J, leaving 15 bases between them. Here the CDR3 reads CSARVWGGPSNTGELFF. In DNA, the CDR3 is TGCAGTGCTAGAGTGTGGGGTGGACCCTCGAACACCGGGGAGCTGTTTTTT.

This clonotype was observed many times. This sequence joins TRBV12-3 or TRBV12-4 and TRBJ1-5; a weak D match, TRBD1 (6 bases). CDR3 length: 16 residues. Trimming stripped 5 bases from V and 3 bases from J, with 17 bases between. DNA for the CDR3: TGTGCCAGCAGTAAACGGGGGCAGGTCCTCAATCAGCCCCAGCATTTT. Residues: CASSKRGQVLNQPQHF.

The CDR3 sequence is CSAGPADTQYF. The CDR3 DNA reads TGCAGTGCGGGGCCAGCAGATACGCAGTATTTT. This chain links TRBV20-1 with TRBJ2-3, with a tentative D call TRBD1 (5 bases). CDR1 and CDR2 (germline): DFQATT, SNEGSKA (reference sequence). The V end lost 6 bases, the J end lost 4 bases, and 8 bases lay between the germline ends. The CDR3 contains 11 residues.

The chain recombines TRBV12-3 or TRBV12-4 with TRBJ2-3, with D hard to call. The CDR3 sequence is 15 residues long. The V end lost 0 bases, the J end lost 0 bases, and 7 bases lay between the germline ends. CDR3 sequence reads: CASSLADLSTDTQYF. CDR3 sequence (DNA): TGTGCCAGCAGTTTAGCGGATCTCAGCACAGATACGCAGTATTTT.

This clonotype was counted only a few times. CDR3 region: CASSLEVQGWNTIYF. In DNA form, the CDR3 reads TGTGCCAGCAGCTTAGAGGTCCAGGGATGGAACACCATATATTTT. The V and J genes are TRBV7-2 and TRBJ1-3, with a weak D call TRBD1 (5 bases). The CDR3 is made up of 15 amino acids. Trimming pared 1 base from V and 7 bases from J, leaving 14 bases between. The germline V gene encodes CDR1 SGHTA and CDR2 FQGNSA.

This clonotype showed up many times. The chain recombines TRBV3-1 with TRBJ1-4; 7 bases match TRBD1. Germline CDR1 and CDR2: LGHDT and YNNKEL (reference sequence). V dropped 3 bases and J dropped 8; count of bases not matched to a gene: 6. This CDR3 spans 14 amino acids. In nucleotides, the CDR3 is TGTGCCAGCAGCCAGCACGACAGGGACGAAAAACTGTTTTTT. It codes for CASSQHDRDEKLFF.

The genes are TRBV12-3 or TRBV12-4 and TRBJ2-5, with D perhaps matching TRBD1 (6 bases). CDR3 length: 15 amino acids. V lost 5 bases and J 0 bases, leaving 13 bases between the germline ends. The CDR3 DNA sequence: TGTGCCAGCAGTCCGGGACAATCGTACCAAGAGACCCAGTACTTC. Amino acids: CASSPGQSYQETQYF.

In its sample, this clonotype was seen a few times. Sequence at one end of the junction differs from germline and may be a read error. This chain connects TRBV27 to TRBJ1-2; 8 positions match TRBD1. The CDR3 spans 14 residues. CDR1 and CDR2 from the germline V gene are MNHEY and SMNVEV (reference sequence). The CDR3 loop is CTSSPQGGSYGYTF. The CDR3 DNA follows: TGTACCAGCAGTCCACAGGGGGGTAGCTATGGCTACACCTTC.

The V call is TRBV12-3 or TRBV12-4, the J call TRBJ1-1; maybe TRBD1 (5 bases). The V end was cut by 3 bases, the J end by 10 bases, with 18 bases between. The CDR3 has 14 amino acids. CDR3 loop: CASSFQGRAVGAFF. The CDR3 DNA reads TGTGCCAGCAGTTTTCAGGGCAGAGCCGTAGGAGCTTTCTTT.

Notes on this clonotype: A much more abundant neighbour one base away suggests this may be a read error. The chain recombines TRBV6-5 with TRBJ1-2; D is unresolved. The germline V gene has CDR1 MNHEY and CDR2 SVGAGI. The CDR3 is 16 amino acids. The CDR3: CAGSYSPGRANYGYTF. CDR3 bases: TGTGCCGGCAGTTACTCACCGGGGAGAGCAAACTATGGCTACACCTTC.

The table lists this clonotype with many counts. The chain combines TRBV20-1 with TRBJ1-1, with unresolved D. Per the germline V gene, CDR1 is DFQATT and CDR2 is SNEGSKA (reference sequence). The CDR3 has 14 amino acids. Trimming removed 3 bases at V and 5 bases at J, with 16 bases between. CDR3 in DNA: TGCAGTGCTAGTCCGTTGATAGGGCGGACTGAAGCTTTCTTT. Protein: CSASPLIGRTEAFF.

The chain recombines TRBV29-1 with TRBJ2-3; perhaps TRBD1 as D (6 bases). The CDR3 has 15 residues. Per the germline V gene, CDR1 is SQVTM and CDR2 is ANQGSEA. The germline V and J ends were trimmed by 6 bases and 0 bases, with 16 bases remaining between them. DNA of the CDR3: TGCAGCGTCAGAAACCAGGGGCTAAGCACAGATACGCAGTATTTT. Translated: CSVRNQGLSTDTQYF.

This chain connects TRBV29-1 to TRBJ1-1; no reliable D call. The ends were cut back, 5 bases at V and 5 bases at J, with 9 bases in the middle. CDR3 length: 11 residues. Germline CDR1 SQVTM, CDR2 ANQGSEA. The CDR3 region has the DNA TGCAGCGTTCAACGTGGTACTGAAGCTTTCTTT. It codes for CSVQRGTEAFF.

This clonotype was counted between two and nine times. This chain links TRBV19 with TRBJ2-3; 11 bases map to TRBD2. The CDR3 covers 16 residues. From germline, CDR1 is LNHDA and CDR2 SQIVND (reference sequence). The V and J ends lost 2 bases and 2 bases, in that order; junction bases with no gene match: 3. The DNA for the CDR3 is TGTGCCAGTAGTATACTAGCGGGGGGTGCCACAGATACGCAGTATTTT. It translates to CASSILAGGATDTQYF. Supplemented by reference TRBV19 and TRBJ2-3, the full variable domain reads DGGITQSPKYLFRKEGQNVTLSCEQNLNHDAMYWYRQDPGQGLRLIYYSQIVNDFQKGDIAEGYSVSREKKESFPLTVTSAQKNPTAFYLCASSILAGGATDTQYFGPGTRLTVL.

This clonotype was detected only a few times. A junction boundary mismatches the germline segment, possibly from a read error. V usage is TRBV5-4 and J usage is TRBJ1-1; maybe TRBD1 (6 bases). The CDR3 has 14 residues. CDR1 and CDR2 (germline): SGHNT, YYREEE (reference sequence). The CDR3 nucleotides read TGTGCCAGCAGCGGCCCCCCGACGGACAGAGTAGACACCTTT. It yields the protein CASSGPPTDRVDTF.